This T cell receptor beta chain was recovered during a study of OX40 agonist ivuxolimab in advanced cancers. About the study: Every 2 weeks, ivuxolimab was infused into the patients intravenously at between 0.01 and 10 mg/kg. Study-wide results and caveats: Expanded peripheral T cell antigen specificity was not determined.

CDR1 is SGDLS, CDR2 YYNGEE, per germline. Losses at the gene ends were 3 bases for V and 5 bases for J; bases not matched to a gene: 4. This CDR3 comprises 15 residues. To note about this clone: Its target is not known.

Assay used: immunoSEQ multiplex PCR; TCRdb lists only in-frame clones, some missing. The repertoire holds tens of thousands of clones, with about 80% as singletons. The sequence was collected from an adult with an advanced solid tumor such as melanoma, head and neck, liver or kidney cancer. Source: CD4+ or CD8+ T cells sorted from blood, taken in a trial of the OX40 agonist ivuxolimab. The chain recombines TRBV9 with TRBJ1-4; 10 bases fit TRBD1. The CDR3 DNA reads TGTGCCAGCAGCGCAGGGACAGGGGTAAATGAAAAACTGTTTTTT. Protein product: CASSAGTGVNEKLFF. The full variable domain, with the rest looked up from reference TRBV9 and TRBJ1-4, is DSGVTQTPKHLITATGQRVTLRCSPRSGDLSVYWYQQSLDQGLQFLIQYYNGEERAKGNILERFSAQQFPDLHSELNLSSLELGDSALYFCASSAGTGVNEKLFFGSGTQLSVL.